The clone carrying this T cell receptor beta chain appeared a few times. Its target is not known. This record comes from a study of cytotoxic CD8 clonotypes in ibrutinib-treated CLL. The CDR3 covers 14 residues. Germline V lookup: CDR1 MDHEN, CDR2 SYDVKM. V dropped 2 bases and J dropped 0 bases, with 5 bases sitting between them. Notes on the study in general: A difference in sampling times existed between sustained-remission and progressing patients. There were few public clonotypes, and on treatment they contracted or stayed stable.

Repertoires were generated with immunoSEQ multiplex PCR, while TCRdb's copy carries only in-frame clones and drops some. The sample lists approximately 280,000 clones; approximately 76% were seen once. The rearrangement joins TRBV28 to TRBJ1-5; D gene uncertain. The input for sequencing was PBMCs, taken at disease progression, from a patient treated with ibrutinib. The origin of this receptor is a human donor with chronic lymphocytic leukemia. CDR3 sequence (DNA): TGTGCCAGCAGTTTAAGCTTTAGCAATCAGCCCCAGCATTTT. It encodes CASSLSFSNQPQHF.